This T cell receptor beta chain was found in a study of shared clonotypes between healthy human individuals. Assay used: immunoSEQ multiplex PCR; TCRdb lists only in-frame clones, some missing. The data show over 2 million clones, with around 95% seen just once and 0.1% to 0.15% held by the top ten. The CDR3 is 17 residues long. V was clipped by 1 base and J by 4 bases; unmatched bases: 7. Germline CDR1 MGHRA, CDR2 YSYEKL. The chain uses TRBV4-1 and TRBJ1-3, with 10 bases that match TRBD1. This receptor was obtained from a man between 18 and 35 years old in good health. The sequenced sample consisted of naive CD4+ T cells sorted from blood. As to subset: CD45RA+ positively selected. The CDR3 DNA sequence: TGCGCCAGCAGCCAAGGCTTGGGACAGGGGACGGGAAACACCATATATTTT. Amino acid sequence: CASSQGLGQGTGNTIYF.